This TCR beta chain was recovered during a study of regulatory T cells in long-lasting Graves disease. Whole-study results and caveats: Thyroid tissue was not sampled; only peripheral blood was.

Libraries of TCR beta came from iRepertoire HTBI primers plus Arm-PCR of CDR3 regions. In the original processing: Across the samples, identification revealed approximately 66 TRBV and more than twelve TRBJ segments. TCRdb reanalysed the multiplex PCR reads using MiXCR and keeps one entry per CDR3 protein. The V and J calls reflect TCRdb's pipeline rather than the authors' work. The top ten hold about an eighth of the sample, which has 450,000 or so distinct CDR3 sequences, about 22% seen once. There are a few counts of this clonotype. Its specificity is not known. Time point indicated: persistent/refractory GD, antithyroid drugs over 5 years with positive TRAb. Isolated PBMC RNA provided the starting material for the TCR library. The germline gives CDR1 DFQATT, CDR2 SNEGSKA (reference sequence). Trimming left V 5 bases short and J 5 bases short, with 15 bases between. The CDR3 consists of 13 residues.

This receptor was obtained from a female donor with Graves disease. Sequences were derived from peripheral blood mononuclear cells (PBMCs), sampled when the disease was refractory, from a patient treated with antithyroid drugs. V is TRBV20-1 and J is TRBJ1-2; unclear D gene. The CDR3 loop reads CSALEAASYGYTF. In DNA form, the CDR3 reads TGCAGTGCTCTTGAGGCAGCGTCATATGGCTACACCTTC.